This is a list of T cell receptor beta chains from one sample in a study of a mutant IDH1 vaccine in newly diagnosed glioma. No antigens are known for them. The data were produced by immunoSEQ multiplex PCR, yet TCRdb's version contains in-frame clones alone and is incomplete. The table shows tens of thousands of clones, with over 70% occurring only once. Sequencing used PBMCs, obtained from a glioma patient whose treatment included an IDH1 peptide vaccine. These receptors originate from a man between 18 and 29 years old with glioma. Each CDR3 is given with its conserved first and last residue. The order of the fields is V gene, D gene, clone size, J gene, CDR3 protein, CDR3 DNA. A D gene is named only where the DNA matches it firmly. Size is stated for part of the rows, as once, few or many counts, or as a class when the clone is expanded.

V gene: TRBV6-6
D gene: NA
clone size: NA
J gene: TRBJ1-2
CDR3 protein: CASSYSNVFDGYTF
CDR3 DNA: TGTGCCAGCAGTTACTCGAACGTATTCGATGGCTACACCTTC

V gene: TRBV18
D gene: NA
clone size: few
J gene: TRBJ1-5
CDR3 protein: CASSEGPQDVSRQPQHF
CDR3 DNA: TGTGCCAGCTCCGAGGGGCCCCAGGACGTCAGTCGGCAGCCCCAGCATTTT

V gene: TRBV9
D gene: NA
clone size: NA
J gene: TRBJ2-1
CDR3 protein: CASNGGASYNEQFF
CDR3 DNA: TGTGCCAGCAACGGGGGAGCTTCCTACAATGAGCAGTTCTTC

V gene: TRBV7-9
D gene: NA
clone size: once
J gene: TRBJ1-3
CDR3 protein: CASSLDRRKGSGNTIYF
CDR3 DNA: TGTGCCAGCAGCTTAGACAGGCGAAAAGGCTCTGGAAACACCATATATTTT

V gene: TRBV10-3
D gene: NA
clone size: few
J gene: TRBJ1-6
CDR3 protein: CASGGPGSPLHF
CDR3 DNA: TGTGCCAGCGGGGGGCCAGGTTCACCCCTCCACTTT

V gene: TRBV10-3
D gene: NA
clone size: NA
J gene: TRBJ2-1
CDR3 protein: CAISFGNEQFF
CDR3 DNA: TGTGCCATCAGTTTTGGCAATGAGCAGTTCTTC

V gene: TRBV6-5
D gene: TRBD1
clone size: NA
J gene: TRBJ2-1
CDR3 protein: CASKPQGSPYNEQFF
CDR3 DNA: TGTGCCAGCAAACCACAGGGGAGTCCCTACAATGAGCAGTTCTTC

V gene: TRBV9
D gene: TRBD1
clone size: NA
J gene: TRBJ1-3
CDR3 protein: CASSVGGTATFSGNTIYF
CDR3 DNA: TGTGCCAGCAGCGTAGGAGGGACAGCAACCTTCTCTGGAAACACCATATATTTT

V gene: TRBV19
D gene: TRBD1
clone size: NA
J gene: TRBJ2-6
CDR3 protein: CASSPHPGTGYSGANVLTF
CDR3 DNA: TGTGCCAGTAGTCCCCACCCCGGGACAGGCTACTCTGGGGCCAACGTCCTGACTTTC

V gene: TRBV19
D gene: NA
clone size: NA
J gene: TRBJ1-5
CDR3 protein: CASSLQGKPASQPQHF
CDR3 DNA: TGTGCCAGTAGTTTACAGGGTAAGCCCGCGAGCCAGCCCCAGCATTTT

V gene: TRBV11-1
D gene: NA
clone size: NA
J gene: TRBJ1-1
CDR3 protein: CASSRNTEAFF
CDR3 DNA: TGTGCCAGCAGCCGAAACACTGAAGCTTTCTTT

V gene: TRBV7-2
D gene: NA
clone size: NA
J gene: TRBJ1-2
CDR3 protein: CASSPTQMDYGYTF
CDR3 DNA: TGTGCCAGCAGCCCGACTCAAATGGACTATGGCTACACCTTC

V gene: TRBV18
D gene: NA
clone size: NA
J gene: TRBJ1-1
CDR3 protein: CASSPSLVQGNTEAFF
CDR3 DNA: TGTGCCAGCTCACCCAGCTTAGTACAGGGGAACACTGAAGCTTTCTTT

V gene: TRBV7-2
D gene: NA
clone size: NA
J gene: TRBJ2-7
CDR3 protein: CASSFRGPGTHTPYEQYF
CDR3 DNA: TGTGCCAGCAGCTTCCGAGGGCCTGGGACACACACTCCCTACGAGCAGTACTTC

V gene: TRBV11-1
D gene: TRBD2
clone size: NA
J gene: TRBJ2-1
CDR3 protein: CASSPAGTSGYNEQFF
CDR3 DNA: TGTGCCAGCAGCCCAGCAGGGACTAGCGGATACAATGAGCAGTTCTTC

V gene: TRBV10-3
D gene: TRBD1
clone size: NA
J gene: TRBJ2-6
CDR3 protein: CAISVWDSTPSGANVLTF
CDR3 DNA: TGTGCCATCAGTGTTTGGGACAGCACACCTTCTGGGGCCAACGTCCTGACTTTC

V gene: TRBV10-3
D gene: TRBD1
clone size: NA
J gene: TRBJ2-7
CDR3 protein: CAISPLERTGKDEQYF
CDR3 DNA: TGTGCCATCAGTCCCCTAGAGCGGACAGGGAAGGACGAGCAGTACTTC

V gene: TRBV27
D gene: NA
clone size: NA
J gene: TRBJ1-1
CDR3 protein: CASSRRADTEAFF
CDR3 DNA: TGTGCCAGCAGTCGCCGGGCGGACACTGAAGCTTTCTTT

V gene: TRBV7-8
D gene: TRBD1
clone size: NA
J gene: TRBJ2-2
CDR3 protein: CASSLVGTGSGELFF
CDR3 DNA: TGTGCCAGCAGCTTAGTAGGGACAGGGTCCGGGGAGCTGTTTTTT

V gene: TRBV7-8
D gene: NA
clone size: once
J gene: TRBJ2-7
CDR3 protein: CASSPPMGYEQYF
CDR3 DNA: TGTGCCAGCAGCCCCCCGATGGGCTACGAGCAGTACTTC

V gene: TRBV4-1
D gene: NA
clone size: NA
J gene: TRBJ1-2
CDR3 protein: CASSQVGQSNYGYTF
CDR3 DNA: TGCGCCAGCAGCCAAGTCGGCCAGTCTAACTATGGCTACACCTTC

V gene: TRBV28
D gene: NA
clone size: NA
J gene: TRBJ2-3
CDR3 protein: CASSLHRVTNTDTQYF
CDR3 DNA: TGTGCCAGCAGTTTGCACAGGGTCACTAACACAGATACGCAGTATTTT

V gene: TRBV9
D gene: NA
clone size: NA
J gene: TRBJ1-5
CDR3 protein: CASSPGRGGNQPQHF
CDR3 DNA: TGTGCCAGCAGCCCGGGGCGCGGCGGCAATCAGCCCCAGCATTTT

V gene: TRBV30
D gene: NA
clone size: NA
J gene: TRBJ1-3
CDR3 protein: CAWSAGVVAGNTIYF
CDR3 DNA: TGTGCCTGGAGTGCGGGAGTAGTGGCTGGAAACACCATATATTTT

V gene: TRBV2
D gene: NA
clone size: few
J gene: TRBJ1-5
CDR3 protein: CASSVTPYSNQPQHF
CDR3 DNA: TGTGCCAGCAGCGTGACACCCTATAGCAATCAGCCCCAGCATTTT

V gene: TRBV4-2
D gene: NA
clone size: NA
J gene: TRBJ2-1
CDR3 protein: CASSQDSGGNEQFF
CDR3 DNA: TGTGCCAGCAGCCAAGATTCAGGGGGGAATGAGCAGTTCTTC

V gene: TRBV7-2
D gene: TRBD1
clone size: once
J gene: TRBJ1-4
CDR3 protein: CASSLDRGGEKLFF
CDR3 DNA: TGTGCCAGCAGCTTAGACAGGGGGGGGGAAAAACTGTTTTTT

V gene: TRBV4-3
D gene: NA
clone size: NA
J gene: TRBJ1-5
CDR3 protein: CASSQDRTLNQPQHF
CDR3 DNA: TGCGCCAGCAGCCAAGATCGGACGTTAAATCAGCCCCAGCATTTT

V gene: TRBV7-8
D gene: TRBD1
clone size: NA
J gene: TRBJ2-5
CDR3 protein: CASSADRVQETQYF
CDR3 DNA: TGTGCCAGCAGCGCAGACAGGGTCCAAGAGACCCAGTACTTC

V gene: TRBV6-1
D gene: NA
clone size: NA
J gene: TRBJ2-1
CDR3 protein: CASSESGWGSYNEQFF
CDR3 DNA: TGTGCCAGCAGTGAATCAGGTTGGGGCTCCTACAATGAGCAGTTCTTC

V gene: TRBV14
D gene: TRBD2
clone size: NA
J gene: TRBJ2-7
CDR3 protein: CASSSTSGSYEQYF
CDR3 DNA: TGTGCCAGCAGCTCTACTAGCGGCTCCTACGAGCAGTACTTC

V gene: TRBV6-4
D gene: NA
clone size: few
J gene: TRBJ2-2
CDR3 protein: CASSDRDTGELFF
CDR3 DNA: TGTGCCAGCAGTGACAGGGACACCGGGGAGCTGTTTTTT

V gene: TRBV25-1
D gene: NA
clone size: NA
J gene: TRBJ1-1
CDR3 protein: CASRGGAGTEAFF
CDR3 DNA: TGTGCCAGCAGAGGTGGGGCAGGCACTGAAGCTTTCTTT

V gene: TRBV5-5
D gene: NA
clone size: NA
J gene: TRBJ2-6
CDR3 protein: CASGDVTGANVLTF
CDR3 DNA: TGTGCCAGCGGGGATGTGACTGGGGCCAACGTCCTGACTTTC

V gene: TRBV5-1
D gene: TRBD1
clone size: NA
J gene: TRBJ1-5
CDR3 protein: CASSSAGQGITGNQPQHF
CDR3 DNA: TGCGCCAGCAGCTCCGCGGGACAGGGGATCACAGGCAATCAGCCCCAGCATTTT

V gene: TRBV2
D gene: TRBD1
clone size: NA
J gene: TRBJ1-6
CDR3 protein: CASTLTGVHNSPLHF
CDR3 DNA: TGTGCCAGCACCTTGACAGGGGTCCATAATTCACCCCTCCACTTT

V gene: TRBV5-1
D gene: NA
clone size: few
J gene: TRBJ2-2
CDR3 protein: CASSYNMETGRELFF
CDR3 DNA: TGCGCCAGCAGCTACAACATGGAAACGGGAAGGGAGCTGTTTTTT

V gene: TRBV13
D gene: TRBD2
clone size: NA
J gene: TRBJ2-3
CDR3 protein: CASNWRGSDTQYF
CDR3 DNA: TGTGCCAGCAACTGGCGGGGGTCAGATACGCAGTATTTT

V gene: TRBV30
D gene: TRBD1
clone size: NA
J gene: TRBJ1-6
CDR3 protein: CAWAGQVESSPLHF
CDR3 DNA: TGTGCCTGGGCCGGACAGGTCGAAAGTTCACCCCTCCACTTT

V gene: TRBV19
D gene: TRBD1
clone size: NA
J gene: TRBJ1-5
CDR3 protein: CASSIGWGTGVKPQHF
CDR3 DNA: TGTGCCAGTAGTATAGGTTGGGGGACAGGGGTGAAGCCCCAGCATTTT